The T cell receptor beta chain described here comes from a study of cytomegalovirus exposure and HLA in healthy donors. Whole-study results and caveats: Listed as cytomegalovirus-associated were 150 to 200 TCR beta chains.

Germline loops: CDR1 MNHNS, CDR2 SASEGT. This CDR3 region has 16 residues. Trimming took 3 bases from V and 2 from J; bases not matched to a gene: 2. PCR involved 60 Vbeta and 13 Jbeta primers. In the original analysis: Roughly 11 million shared chains were among the approximately 82 million unique TCR beta chains that a later analysis counted. The protocol was immunoSEQ multiplex PCR, while the TCRdb copy is restricted to in-frame clones and leaves out a portion. The D gene and trimming were derived from the DNA, and the V and J assignments and clone size from that table. In the table there are 150,000 to 200,000 clones, about 77% of which are singletons. As for this clone: Its antigen remains unidentified.

Sequenced: PBMCs. The clonotype was recovered from a male donor in good health and CMV-seropositive. V and J are TRBV6-1 and TRBJ2-6; 9 nucleotides align to TRBD1. Here the CDR3 DNA reads TGTGCCAGCAGTGAGACAGGGGGTGCTGGGGCCAACGTCCTGACTTTC. It is translated as CASSETGGAGANVLTF.